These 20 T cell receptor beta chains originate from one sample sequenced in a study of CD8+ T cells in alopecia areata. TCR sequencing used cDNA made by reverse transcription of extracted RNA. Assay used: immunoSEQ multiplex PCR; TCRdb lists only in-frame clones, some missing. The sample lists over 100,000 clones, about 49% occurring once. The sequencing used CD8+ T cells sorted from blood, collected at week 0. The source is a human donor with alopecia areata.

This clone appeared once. CDR3 loop: CASSSRRTGVNQPQHF. The DNA for the CDR3 is TGTGCCAGCAGCTCACGAAGGACAGGGGTGAATCAGCCCCAGCATTTT. The rearrangement uses TRBV13 and TRBJ1-5; 9 bases map to TRBD1. This CDR3 spans 16 amino acids. Looked up from germline, CDR1 is PRHDT and CDR2 is FYEKMQ (reference sequence). J gave up 4 bases and V 4 bases, and 8 bases lay outside the gene matches.

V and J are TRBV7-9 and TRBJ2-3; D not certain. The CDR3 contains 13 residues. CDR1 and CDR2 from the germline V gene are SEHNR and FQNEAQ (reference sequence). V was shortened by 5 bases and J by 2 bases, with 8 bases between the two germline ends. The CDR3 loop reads CASSPPSTDTQYF. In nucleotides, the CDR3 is TGTGCCAGCAGCCCGCCCTCCACAGATACGCAGTATTTT.

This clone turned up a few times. The CDR3 loop is CASSANRGLNYGYTF. In DNA form, the CDR3 reads TGCGCCAGCAGCGCAAACAGGGGGCTCAACTATGGCTACACCTTC. This chain joins TRBV5-1 and TRBJ1-2; TRBD1 matches 9 bases. J gave up 2 bases and V 4 bases, and 6 bases lay outside the gene matches. Germline lookup yields CDR1 SGHRS and CDR2 YFSETQ. The CDR3 is 15 amino acids.

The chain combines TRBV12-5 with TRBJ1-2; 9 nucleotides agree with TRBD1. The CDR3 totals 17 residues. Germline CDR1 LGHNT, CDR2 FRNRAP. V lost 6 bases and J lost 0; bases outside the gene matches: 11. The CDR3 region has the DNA TGTGCTAGTGGCCGAACCCCGGGACAGGGATCTAACTATGGCTACACCTTC. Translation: CASGRTPGQGSNYGYTF. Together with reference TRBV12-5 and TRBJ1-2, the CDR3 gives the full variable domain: DARVTQTPRHKVTEMGQEVTMRCQPILGHNTVFWYRQTMMQGLELLAYFRNRAPLDDSGMPKDRFSAEMPDATLATLKIQPSEPRDSAVYFCASGRTPGQGSNYGYTFGSGTRLTVV.

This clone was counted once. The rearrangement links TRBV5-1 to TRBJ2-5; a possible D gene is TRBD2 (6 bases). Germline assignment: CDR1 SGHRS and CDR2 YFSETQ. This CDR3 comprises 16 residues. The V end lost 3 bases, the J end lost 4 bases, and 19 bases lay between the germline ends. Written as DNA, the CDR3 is TGCGCCAGCAGCTCGCCCCCGGGAGTCCCCCCAGAGACCCAGTACTTC. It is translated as CASSSPPGVPPETQYF.

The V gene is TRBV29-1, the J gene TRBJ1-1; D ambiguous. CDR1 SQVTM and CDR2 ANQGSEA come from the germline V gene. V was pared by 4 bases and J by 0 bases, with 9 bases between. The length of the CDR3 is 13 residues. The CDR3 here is CSVVPPLNTEAFF. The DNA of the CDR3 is TGCAGCGTTGTCCCCCCCCTGAACACTGAAGCTTTCTTT.

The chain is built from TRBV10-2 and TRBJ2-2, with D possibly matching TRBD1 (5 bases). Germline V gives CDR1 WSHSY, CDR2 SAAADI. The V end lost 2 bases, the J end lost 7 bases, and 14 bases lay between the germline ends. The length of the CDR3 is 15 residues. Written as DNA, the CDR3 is TGCGCCAGCAGTGAGAGGGCAGGGTCAGACGGGGAGCTGTTTTTT. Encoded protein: CASSERAGSDGELFF.

CDR3 bases: TGTGCCAGCAGCTGGGACAGGGAGTACACTGAAGCTTTCTTT. It encodes CASSWDREYTEAFF. This chain links TRBV6-5 with TRBJ1-1, with 9 bases fitting TRBD1. The CDR3 is 14 residues long. Per germline, CDR1 MNHEY and CDR2 SVGAGI. The trim removed 6 bases at V and 3 bases at J, leaving 5 bases unmatched.

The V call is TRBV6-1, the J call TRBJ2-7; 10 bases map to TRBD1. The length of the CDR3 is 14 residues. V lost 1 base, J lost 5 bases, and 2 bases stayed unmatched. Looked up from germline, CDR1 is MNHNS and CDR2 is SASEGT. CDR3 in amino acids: CASSEGQGAHEQYF. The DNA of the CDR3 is TGTGCCAGCAGTGAAGGACAGGGGGCGCACGAGCAGTACTTC.

CDR3 protein: CASSPQGQSSYEQYF. Written as DNA, the CDR3 is TGTGCCAGCTCACCTCAGGGACAGTCGTCCTACGAGCAGTACTTC. The chain has TRBV18 and TRBJ2-7, with 7 positions matching TRBD1. The CDR3 totals 15 residues. In germline, CDR1 is KGHSH, CDR2 LQKENI. J lost 1 base, V lost 3 bases, and 6 bases had no gene match.

The CDR3 nucleotides read TGTGCCAGCAGCTCCGGAGACAGGATGAATTCACCCCTCCACTTT. Translated, it gives CASSSGDRMNSPLHF. The V and J genes are TRBV7-6 and TRBJ1-6; a weak D match, TRBD1 (6 bases). Germline assignment: CDR1 SGHVS and CDR2 FNYEAQ. Trimming removed 4 bases at V and 7 bases at J, with 14 bases between. The CDR3 is made up of 15 amino acids.

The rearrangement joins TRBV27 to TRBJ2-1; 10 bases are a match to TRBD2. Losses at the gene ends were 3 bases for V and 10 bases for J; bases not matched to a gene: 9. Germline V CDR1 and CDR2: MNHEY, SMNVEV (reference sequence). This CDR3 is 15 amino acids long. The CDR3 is CASSLASGGLGEQFF. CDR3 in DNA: TGTGCCAGCAGTTTGGCTAGCGGGGGCCTCGGGGAGCAGTTCTTC.

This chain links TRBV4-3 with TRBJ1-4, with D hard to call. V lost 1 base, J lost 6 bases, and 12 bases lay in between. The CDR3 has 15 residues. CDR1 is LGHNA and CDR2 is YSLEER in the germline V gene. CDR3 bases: TGCGCCAGCAGCCAAGTACCATCTGAGGATGAAAAACTGTTTTTT. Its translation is CASSQVPSEDEKLFF.

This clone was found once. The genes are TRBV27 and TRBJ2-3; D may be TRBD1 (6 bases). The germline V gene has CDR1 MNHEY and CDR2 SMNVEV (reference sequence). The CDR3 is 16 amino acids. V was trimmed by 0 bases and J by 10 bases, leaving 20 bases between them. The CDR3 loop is CASSLSRAGAPLSQYF. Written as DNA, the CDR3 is TGTGCCAGCAGTTTATCGAGGGCAGGGGCGCCTTTATCGCAGTATTTT.

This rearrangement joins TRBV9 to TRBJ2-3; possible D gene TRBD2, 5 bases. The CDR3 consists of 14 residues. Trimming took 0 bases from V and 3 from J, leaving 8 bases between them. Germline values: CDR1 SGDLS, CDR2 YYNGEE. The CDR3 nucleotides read TGTGCCAGCAGCGTAGCTGGGGAGACAGATACGCAGTATTTT. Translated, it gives CASSVAGETDTQYF.

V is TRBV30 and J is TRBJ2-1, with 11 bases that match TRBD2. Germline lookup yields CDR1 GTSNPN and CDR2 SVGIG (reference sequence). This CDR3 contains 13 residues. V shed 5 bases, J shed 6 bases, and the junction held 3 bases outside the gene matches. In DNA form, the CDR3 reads TGTGCCTGGGCTAGCGGGGGGTTCAATGAGCAGTTCTTC. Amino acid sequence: CAWASGGFNEQFF.

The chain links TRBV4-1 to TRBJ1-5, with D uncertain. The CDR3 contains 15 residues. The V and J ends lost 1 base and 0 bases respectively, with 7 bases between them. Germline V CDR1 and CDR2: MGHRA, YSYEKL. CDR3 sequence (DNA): TGCGCCAGCAGCCAAGGACGGTATAGCAATCAGCCCCAGCATTTT. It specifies CASSQGRYSNQPQHF.

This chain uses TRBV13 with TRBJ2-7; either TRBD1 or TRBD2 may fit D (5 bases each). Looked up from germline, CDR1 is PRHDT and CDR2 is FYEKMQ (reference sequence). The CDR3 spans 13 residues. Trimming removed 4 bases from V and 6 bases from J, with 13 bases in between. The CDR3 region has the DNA TGTGCCAGCAGCTGGAGCCGGGGCTCCGAGCAGTACTTC. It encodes CASSWSRGSEQYF.

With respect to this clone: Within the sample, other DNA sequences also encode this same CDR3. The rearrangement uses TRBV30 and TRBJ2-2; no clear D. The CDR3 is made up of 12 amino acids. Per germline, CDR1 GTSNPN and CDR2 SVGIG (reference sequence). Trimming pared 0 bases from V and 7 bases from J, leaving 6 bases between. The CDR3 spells CAWSVGVGELFF. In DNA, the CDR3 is TGTGCCTGGAGTGTTGGAGTCGGGGAGCTGTTTTTT.

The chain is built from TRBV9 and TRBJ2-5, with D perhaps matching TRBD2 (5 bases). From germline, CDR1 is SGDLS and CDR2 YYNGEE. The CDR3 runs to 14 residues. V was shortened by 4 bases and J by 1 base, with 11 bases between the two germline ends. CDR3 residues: CASSSGLLQETQYF. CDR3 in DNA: TGTGCCAGCAGCTCCGGACTCCTCCAAGAGACCCAGTACTTC. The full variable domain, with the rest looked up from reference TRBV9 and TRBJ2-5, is DSGVTQTPKHLITATGQRVTLRCSPRSGDLSVYWYQQSLDQGLQFLIQYYNGEERAKGNILERFSAQQFPDLHSELNLSSLELGDSALYFCASSSGLLQETQYFGPGTRLLVL.